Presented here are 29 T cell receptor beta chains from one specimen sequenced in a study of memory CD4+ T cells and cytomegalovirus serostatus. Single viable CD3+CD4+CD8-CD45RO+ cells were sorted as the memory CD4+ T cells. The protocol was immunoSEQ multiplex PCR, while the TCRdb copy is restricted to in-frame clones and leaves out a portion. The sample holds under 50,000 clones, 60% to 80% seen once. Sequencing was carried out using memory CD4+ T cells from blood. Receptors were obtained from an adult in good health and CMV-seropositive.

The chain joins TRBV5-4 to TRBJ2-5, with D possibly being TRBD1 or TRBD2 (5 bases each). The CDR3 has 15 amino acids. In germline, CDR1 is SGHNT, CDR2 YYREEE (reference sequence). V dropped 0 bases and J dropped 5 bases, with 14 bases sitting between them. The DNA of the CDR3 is TGTGCCAGCAGCTTGGGGGGACCGCGAGGGGAGACCCAGTACTTC. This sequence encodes CASSLGGPRGETQYF.

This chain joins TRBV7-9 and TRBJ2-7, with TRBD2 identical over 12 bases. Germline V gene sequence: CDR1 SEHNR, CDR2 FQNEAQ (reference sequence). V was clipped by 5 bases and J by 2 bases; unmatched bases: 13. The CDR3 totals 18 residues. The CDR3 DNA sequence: TGTGCCAGCAGCCAAGGACTAGCGGGGATCTCAACCCCCTACGAGCAGTACTTC. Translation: CASSQGLAGISTPYEQYF. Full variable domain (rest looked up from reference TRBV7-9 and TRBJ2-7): DTGVSQNPRHKITKRGQNVTFRCDPISEHNRLYWYRQTLGQGPEFLTYFQNEAQLEKSRLLSDRFSAERPKGSFSTLEIQRTEQGDSAMYLCASSQGLAGISTPYEQYFGPGTRLTVT.

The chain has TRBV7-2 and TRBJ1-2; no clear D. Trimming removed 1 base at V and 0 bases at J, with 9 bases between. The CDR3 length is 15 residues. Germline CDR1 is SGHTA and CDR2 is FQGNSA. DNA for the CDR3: TGTGCCAGCAGCTTAGAGCAGGAAACTAACTATGGCTACACCTTC. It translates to CASSLEQETNYGYTF.

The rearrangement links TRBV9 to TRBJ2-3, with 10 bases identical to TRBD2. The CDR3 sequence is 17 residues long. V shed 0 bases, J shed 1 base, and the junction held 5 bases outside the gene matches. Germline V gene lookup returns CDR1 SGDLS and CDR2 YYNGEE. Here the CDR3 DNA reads TGTGCCAGCAGCGTAGTTGGCCTAGCGGGGGGCACAGATACGCAGTATTTT. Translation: CASSVVGLAGGTDTQYF.

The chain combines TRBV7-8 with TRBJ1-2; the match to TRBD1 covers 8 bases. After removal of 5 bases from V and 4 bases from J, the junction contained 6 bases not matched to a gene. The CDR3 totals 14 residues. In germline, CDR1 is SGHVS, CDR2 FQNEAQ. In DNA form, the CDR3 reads TGTGCCAGCAGCCGCAGGGGGCTCGGCTATGGCTACACCTTC. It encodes CASSRRGLGYGYTF.

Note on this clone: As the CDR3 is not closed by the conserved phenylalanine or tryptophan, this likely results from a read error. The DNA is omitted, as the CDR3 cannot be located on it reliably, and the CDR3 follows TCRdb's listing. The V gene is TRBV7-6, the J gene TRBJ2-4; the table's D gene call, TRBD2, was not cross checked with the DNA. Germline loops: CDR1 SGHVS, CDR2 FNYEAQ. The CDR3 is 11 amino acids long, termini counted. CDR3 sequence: CASRGGALPLL.

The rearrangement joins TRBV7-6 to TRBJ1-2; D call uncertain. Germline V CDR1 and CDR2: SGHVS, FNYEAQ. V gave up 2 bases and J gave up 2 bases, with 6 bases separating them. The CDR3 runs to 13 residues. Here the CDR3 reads CASSLRGNYGYTF. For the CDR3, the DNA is TGTGCCAGCAGCTTACGTGGGAACTATGGCTACACCTTC.

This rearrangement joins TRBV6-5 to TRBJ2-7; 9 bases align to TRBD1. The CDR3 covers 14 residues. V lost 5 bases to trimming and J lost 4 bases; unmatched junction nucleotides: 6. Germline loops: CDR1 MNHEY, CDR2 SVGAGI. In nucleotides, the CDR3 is TGTGCCAGCAGTACTACAGGGGGCGCGTACGAGCAGTACTTC. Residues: CASSTTGGAYEQYF.

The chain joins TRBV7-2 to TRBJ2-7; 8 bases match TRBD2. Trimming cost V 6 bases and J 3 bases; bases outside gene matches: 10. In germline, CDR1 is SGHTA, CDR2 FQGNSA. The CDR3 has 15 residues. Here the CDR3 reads CASSPLALAGYEQYF. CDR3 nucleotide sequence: TGTGCCAGCAGTCCGCTCGCTCTAGCGGGCTACGAGCAGTACTTC.

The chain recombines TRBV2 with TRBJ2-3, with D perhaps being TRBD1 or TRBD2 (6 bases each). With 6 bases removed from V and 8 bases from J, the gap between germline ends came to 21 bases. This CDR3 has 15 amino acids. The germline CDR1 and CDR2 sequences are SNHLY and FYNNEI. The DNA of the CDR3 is TGTGCCAGCAGCCAAGGGGGGCTAGCCGTGGTTACGCAGTATTTT. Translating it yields CASSQGGLAVVTQYF.

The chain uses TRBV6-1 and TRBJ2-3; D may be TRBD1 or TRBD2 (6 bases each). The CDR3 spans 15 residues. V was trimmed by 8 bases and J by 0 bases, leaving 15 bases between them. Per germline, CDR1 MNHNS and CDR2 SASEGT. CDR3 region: CASGDQGTSTDTQYF. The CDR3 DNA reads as TGTGCCAGCGGCGATCAGGGGACTAGCACAGATACGCAGTATTTT.

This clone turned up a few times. This CDR3 is CASSLSGAQETQYF. CDR3 nucleotide sequence: TGCGCCAGCAGCTTGAGCGGGGCCCAAGAGACCCAGTACTTC. The V gene is TRBV5-1, the J gene TRBJ2-5; 7 positions agree with TRBD2. This CDR3 region has 14 residues. CDR1 is SGHRS, CDR2 YFSETQ, per germline. Trimming removed 1 base from V and 1 base from J; junction bases left unmatched: 1.

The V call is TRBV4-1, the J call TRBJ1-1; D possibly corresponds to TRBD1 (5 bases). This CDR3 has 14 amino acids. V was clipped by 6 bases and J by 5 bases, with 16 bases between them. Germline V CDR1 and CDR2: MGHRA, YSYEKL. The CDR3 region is CASRPADGGTEAFF. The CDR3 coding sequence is TGCGCCAGCAGACCCGCAGACGGGGGAACTGAAGCTTTCTTT.

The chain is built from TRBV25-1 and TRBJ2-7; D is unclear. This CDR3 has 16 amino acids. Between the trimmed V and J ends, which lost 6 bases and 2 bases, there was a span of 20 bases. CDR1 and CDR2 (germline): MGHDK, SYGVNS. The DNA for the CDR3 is TGTGCCAGCAGCTCCAGTGCGTACAGCGATACCTACGAGCAGTACTTC. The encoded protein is CASSSSAYSDTYEQYF.

CDR3 bases: TGTGCCAGTAGTATGGGGGGCTTTGACTATGGCTACACCTTC. This translates into CASSMGGFDYGYTF. V gene TRBV19 combines with J gene TRBJ1-2, with a possible D match to TRBD1 (6 bases). The length of the CDR3 is 14 residues. Germline V gene sequence: CDR1 LNHDA, CDR2 SQIVND (reference sequence). The V end was cut by 3 bases, the J end by 3 bases, with 11 bases between.

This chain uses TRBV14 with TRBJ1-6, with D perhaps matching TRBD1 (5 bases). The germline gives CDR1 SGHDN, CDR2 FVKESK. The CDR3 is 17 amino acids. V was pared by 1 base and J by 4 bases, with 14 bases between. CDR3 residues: CASSQGQSNLYNSPLHF. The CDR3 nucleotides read TGTGCCAGCAGCCAAGGACAGTCTAACCTTTATAATTCACCCCTCCACTTT.

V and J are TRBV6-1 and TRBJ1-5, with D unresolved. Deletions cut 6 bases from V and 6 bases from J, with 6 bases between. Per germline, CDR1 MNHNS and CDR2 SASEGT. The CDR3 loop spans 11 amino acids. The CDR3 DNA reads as TGTGCCAGCAGCCCAGGTCAGCCCCAGCATTTT. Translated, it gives CASSPGQPQHF.

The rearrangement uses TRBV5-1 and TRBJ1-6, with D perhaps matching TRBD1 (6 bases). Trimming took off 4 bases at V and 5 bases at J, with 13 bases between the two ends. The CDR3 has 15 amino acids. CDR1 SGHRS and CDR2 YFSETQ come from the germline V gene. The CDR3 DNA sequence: TGCGCCAGCAGCCCTCTACAGGGAGATAATTCACCCCTCCACTTT. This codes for CASSPLQGDNSPLHF.

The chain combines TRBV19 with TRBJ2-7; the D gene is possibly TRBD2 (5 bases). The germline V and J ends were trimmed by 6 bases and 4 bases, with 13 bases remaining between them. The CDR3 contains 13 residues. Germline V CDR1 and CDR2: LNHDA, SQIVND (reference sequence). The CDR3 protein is CASSPRVGYEQYF. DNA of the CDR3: TGTGCCAGTAGCCCGCGGGTCGGTTACGAGCAGTACTTC.

The CDR3 loop reads CASSPDSGPEKLFF. The CDR3 DNA reads TGTGCCAGCAGCCCCGACAGCGGCCCTGAAAAACTGTTTTTT. V gene TRBV5-4 combines with J gene TRBJ1-4; weak D call: TRBD1 (5 bases). Germline CDR1 SGHNT, CDR2 YYREEE (reference sequence). The V gene lost 4 bases and the J gene lost 7 bases, with 14 bases spanning the gap. CDR3 length equals 14 residues. Combining the CDR3 with reference TRBV5-4 and TRBJ1-4 gives the whole variable domain ETGVTQSPTHLIKTRGQQVTLRCSSQSGHNTVSWYQQALGQGPQFIFQYYREEENGRGNFPPRFSGLQFPNYSSELNVNALELDDSALYLCASSPDSGPEKLFFGSGTQLSVL.

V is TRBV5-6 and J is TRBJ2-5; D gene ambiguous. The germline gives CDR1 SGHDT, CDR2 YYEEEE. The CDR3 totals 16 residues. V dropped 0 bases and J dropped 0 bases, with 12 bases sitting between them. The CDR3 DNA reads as TGTGCCAGCAGCTTGGGCCCCATGGGGTACCAAGAGACCCAGTACTTC. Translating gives CASSLGPMGYQETQYF.

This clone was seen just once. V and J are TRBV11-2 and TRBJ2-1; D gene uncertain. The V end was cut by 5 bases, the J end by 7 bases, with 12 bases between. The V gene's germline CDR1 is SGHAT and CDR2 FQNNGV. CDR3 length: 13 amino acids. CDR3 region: CASSQTPRNEQFF. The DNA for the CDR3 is TGTGCCAGCAGCCAGACCCCACGTAATGAGCAGTTCTTC.

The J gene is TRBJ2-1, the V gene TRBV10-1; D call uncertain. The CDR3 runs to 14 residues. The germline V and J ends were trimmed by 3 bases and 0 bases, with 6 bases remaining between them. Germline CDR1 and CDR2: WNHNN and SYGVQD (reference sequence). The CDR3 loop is CASSESSSYNEQFF. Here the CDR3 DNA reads TGCGCCAGCAGTGAATCCAGCTCCTACAATGAGCAGTTCTTC.

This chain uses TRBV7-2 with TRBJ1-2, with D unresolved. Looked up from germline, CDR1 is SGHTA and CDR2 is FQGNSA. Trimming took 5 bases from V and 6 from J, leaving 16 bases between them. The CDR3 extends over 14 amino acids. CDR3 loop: CASSPGGYPNGYTF. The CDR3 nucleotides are TGTGCCAGCAGCCCTGGCGGTTACCCCAATGGCTACACCTTC.

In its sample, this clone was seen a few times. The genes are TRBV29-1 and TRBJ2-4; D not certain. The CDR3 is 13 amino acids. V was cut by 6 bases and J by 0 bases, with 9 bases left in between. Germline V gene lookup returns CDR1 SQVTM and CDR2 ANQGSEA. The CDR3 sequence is CSVAAIAKNIQYF. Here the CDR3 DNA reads TGCAGCGTGGCCGCTATAGCCAAAAACATTCAGTACTTC.

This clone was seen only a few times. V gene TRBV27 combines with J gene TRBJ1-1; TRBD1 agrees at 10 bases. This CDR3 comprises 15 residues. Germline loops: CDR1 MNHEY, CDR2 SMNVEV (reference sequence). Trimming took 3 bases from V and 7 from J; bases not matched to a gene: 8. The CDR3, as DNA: TGTGCCAGCAGTTTTAGTGGGACAGGGGTGGGTGAAGCTTTCTTT. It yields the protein CASSFSGTGVGEAFF.

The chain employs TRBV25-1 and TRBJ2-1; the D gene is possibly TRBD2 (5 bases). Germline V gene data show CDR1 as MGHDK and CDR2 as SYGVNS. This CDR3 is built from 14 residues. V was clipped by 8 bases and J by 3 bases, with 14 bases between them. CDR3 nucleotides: TGTGCCAGCGCCCCATCGGGGTACTACAATGAGCAGTTCTTC. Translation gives CASAPSGYYNEQFF.

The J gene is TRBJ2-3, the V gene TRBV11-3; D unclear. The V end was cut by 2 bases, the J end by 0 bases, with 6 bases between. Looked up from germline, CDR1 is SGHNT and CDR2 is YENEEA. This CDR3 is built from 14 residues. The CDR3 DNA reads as TGTGCCAGCAGCTTATCCGGAAGCACAGATACGCAGTATTTT. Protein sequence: CASSLSGSTDTQYF.

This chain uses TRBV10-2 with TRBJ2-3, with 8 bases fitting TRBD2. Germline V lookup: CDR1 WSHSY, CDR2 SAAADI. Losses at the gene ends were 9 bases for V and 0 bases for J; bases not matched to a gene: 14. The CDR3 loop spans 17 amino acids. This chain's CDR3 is CASQNYPGGGSTDTQYF. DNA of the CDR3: TGCGCCAGTCAAAACTACCCCGGCGGGGGGAGCACAGATACGCAGTATTTT.